This record covers a single T cell receptor (beta chain). The antigen is unknown. The data originate from a study of cytomegalovirus exposure and HLA in healthy donors. Study-wide points: According to a later analysis, most TCR beta chains associated with CMV appeared HLA-restricted. No immune exposure information besides CMV serostatus was available. Altogether, some 160 TCR beta chains were recorded as cytomegalovirus-associated.

PCR was performed using 60 Vbeta and 13 Jbeta primers. Data came from immunoSEQ multiplex PCR; TCRdb stores just in-frame clones and leaves some out. In the table there are tens of thousands of clones, roughly 70% of which are singletons. The germline gives CDR1 SGHDT, CDR2 YYEEEE. V lost 2 bases to trimming and J lost 4 bases; unmatched junction nucleotides: 3. The CDR3 is 15 residues long. V and J are TRBV5-6 and TRBJ2-1; TRBD2 matches at 10 bases. The specimen was PBMCs. This sequence was found in a woman in her 30s in good health and CMV-seronegative. For the CDR3, the DNA is TGTGCCAGCAGCTTCAGCGGGGGGGGTTACAATGAGCAGTTCTTC. Protein product: CASSFSGGGYNEQFF. Based on the CDR3 plus reference TRBV5-6 and TRBJ2-1, the full variable domain is DAGVTQSPTHLIKTRGQQVTLRCSPKSGHDTVSWYQQALGQGPQFIFQYYEEEERQRGNFPDRFSGHQFPNYSSELNVNALLLGDSALYLCASSFSGGGYNEQFFGPGTRLTVL.